This record covers a single T cell receptor (beta chain). Its antigen is unknown. Base quality data are lacking; no much larger clone is found one base away. Donors were healthy HIV-negative adults with no recently reported acute infections or vaccinations. All donors were Caucasian adults living in Nashville, Tennessee, USA. CD4+ T cells were enriched through magnetic negative selection, after which naive cells were positively selected on CD45RA and the remaining negative fraction served as the memory subset. Blood was obtained by leukapheresis, after which PBMCs were separated by Ficoll-Histopaque density gradient centrifugation and cryopreserved in liquid nitrogen vapor phase. Analytical flow cytometry was used to check the purity and quantity of each magnetically sorted T cell population. Genomic DNA was isolated from each sorted fraction and quantified by UV absorbance on a Nanodrop 2000c. These data belong to a study of shared clonotypes between healthy human individuals (dated by TCRdb to 2018 to 2021). The study in broad terms: The cohort included three men and a couple of women between 18 and 49 years of age. Per donor, three plates each were used for CD4 naive and CD4 memory, two for CD8 naive, and one for CD8 memory. To estimate repertoire size and how much clonotype sharing occurs between individuals, the study deeply sequenced the blood TCR repertoires of roughly 5 healthy adults. To increase sequencing depth and limit assay-specific biases, different laboratories used diverse techniques to prepare libraries and sequence TCR repertoires. Per donor, leukapheresis produced somewhere between about 0.94 and 8.9 billion PBMCs. On the study overall, not on this receptor specifically: Based on pairwise subsampling, the degree of clonotype sharing among donors was expected to be affected by sequencing depth. Across a handful of donors, around 5.4% of naive CD4, roughly 3.4% of naive CD8, around 2.5% of memory CD4, and 0.3% to 0.45% of memory CD8 clonotypes were shared. Rarefaction of sorted-subset datasets indicated incomplete sequencing despite the large sequencing depth. Estimated clonotype richness was generally larger for naive than for memory subsets. Because the study included a small number of donors, the genetic and exposure-history diversity represented was limited. Sampling was restricted to blood, and TCR repertoires in tissue are likely to differ from TCR repertoires in blood. Clonotypes shared by all four sorted-subset donors showed higher generation probabilities than non-shared clonotypes.

TCR CDR3 regions were amplified from genomic DNA by multiplex PCR using the deep immunoSEQ assay. Extracted genomic DNA from each cell subset was spread evenly across all wells of several immunoSEQ 96-well plates, with each plate serving as a replicate. For sorted subsets, around 0.2 ug of genomic DNA, equivalent to 30,000 or so T cell genomes, went into each replicate PCR. The purified libraries were quantified using a Qubit 3.0 fluorometer, sized with a Bioanalyzer 2100, and then quantified again using the KAPA Library Quantification kit. A separate single-read 150-cycle Illumina NextSeq 550 flow cell was used to sequence each immunoSEQ 96-well plate. In the authors' own workflow: Because the immunoSEQ output held only junctional sequences and lacked quality scores, the filtering could not match the filtering applied to full-length reads. Sequences were annotated with PyIR, a Python wrapper for IgBLAST v1.9, and V/J genes and CDR3 were assigned using IMGT germline references. Any read was removed if the V/J assignment was weak (E-value above 1e-6), the CDR3 was missing, or the read contained stop codons, out-of-frame junctions, or ambiguous translated residues. A V3J clonotype was defined by an identical inferred V gene, J gene, and CDR3 amino acid sequence. To compute the percentage overlap between repertoires, the number of shared unique clonotypes was divided by the size of the smaller repertoire. RTK rarefaction, the Chao1 estimator, and Recon v2.1 estimates of unobserved clonotypes were used to assess repertoire richness. For all TCRbeta clonotypes obtained by the gDNA method from a few donors, generation probabilities were computed with OLGA. Not all clones reach the TCRdb copy of this immuneACCESS table, which keeps in-frame sequences only. Checked studies attribute under half of the gap to unresolved V genes and leave the rest unexplained. The DNA gave D and trimming, while V, J and clone size come from that table. Present in this sample are about 2.4 million clones, roughly 93% of which were seen just once. The ten largest clones add up to around 0.37% of the sample.

The clonotype originates from a man between 18 and 29 years old in good health. Some clones in this sample may be carry-over from other donors' samples. Sample: naive CD4+ T cells from PBMCs. The cell subset or site label, as the study defines it: CD45RA+ positively selected.

The DNA sequence is TGTGCCAGCAGCGGCCGGGACAGGAACAATGAGCAGTTCTTC. Translated, it reads CASSGRDRNNEQFF. The rearrangement combines TRBV7-3 with TRBJ2-1, with 8 bases aligning to TRBD1. Including the terminal cysteine and phenylalanine, the CDR3 comprises 14 residues. The only DNA kept is the CDR3, 42 bases in frame from the first base. Per the germline V gene, SGHTA is the CDR1 and FQGTGA is the CDR2. The junction shows trimming of 5 bases on V and 5 bases on J, and the gene matches do not reach 5 bases of it. With the rest looked up from the reference TRBV7-3 and TRBJ2-1 genes rather than sequenced, the full variable domain is GAGVSQTPSNKVTEKGKYVELRCDPISGHTALYWYRQSLGQGPEFLIYFQGTGAADDSGLPNDRFFAVRPEGSVSTLKIQRTERGDSAVYLCASSGRDRNNEQFFGPGTRLTVL.